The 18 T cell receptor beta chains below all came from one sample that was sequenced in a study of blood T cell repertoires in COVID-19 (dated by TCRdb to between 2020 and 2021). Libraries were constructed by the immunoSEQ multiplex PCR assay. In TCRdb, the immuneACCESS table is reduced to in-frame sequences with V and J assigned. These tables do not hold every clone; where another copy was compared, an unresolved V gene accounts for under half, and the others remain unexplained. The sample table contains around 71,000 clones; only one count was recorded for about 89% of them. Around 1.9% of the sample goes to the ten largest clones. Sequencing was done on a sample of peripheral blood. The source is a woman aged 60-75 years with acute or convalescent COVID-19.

CDR3 nucleotides: TGCGCCAGCAGCTTGGCAGACAGGGTTGGCGGCTACACCTTC. Protein: CASSLADRVGGYTF. This sequence joins TRBV5-1 and TRBJ1-2; TRBD1 agrees at 7 bases. The CDR3 extends over 14 amino acids. Germline V CDR1 and CDR2: SGHRS, YFSETQ. The trim removed 0 bases at V and 8 bases at J, leaving 7 bases unmatched.

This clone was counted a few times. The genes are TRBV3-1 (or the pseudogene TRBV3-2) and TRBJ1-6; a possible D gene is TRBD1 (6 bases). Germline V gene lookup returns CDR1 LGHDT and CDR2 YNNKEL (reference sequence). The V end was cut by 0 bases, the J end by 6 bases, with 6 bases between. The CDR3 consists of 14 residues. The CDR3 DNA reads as TGTGCCAGCAGCCAAGACAGGGGTAATTCACCCCTCCACTTT. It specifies CASSQDRGNSPLHF.

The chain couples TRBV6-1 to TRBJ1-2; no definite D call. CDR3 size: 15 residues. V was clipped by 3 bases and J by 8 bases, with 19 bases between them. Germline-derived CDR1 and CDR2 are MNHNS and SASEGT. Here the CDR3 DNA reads TGTGCCAGCAGTGACCTACAGCGGGCCCCGACAGGCTACACCTTC. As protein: CASSDLQRAPTGYTF.

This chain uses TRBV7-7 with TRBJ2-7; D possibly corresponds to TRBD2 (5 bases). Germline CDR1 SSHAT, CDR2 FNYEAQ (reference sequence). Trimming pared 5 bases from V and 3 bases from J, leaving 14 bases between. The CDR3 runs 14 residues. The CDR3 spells CASSPTTSNYEQYF. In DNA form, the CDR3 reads TGTGCCAGCAGCCCGACTACTTCGAACTACGAGCAGTACTTC. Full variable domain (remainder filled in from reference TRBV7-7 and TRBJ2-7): GAGVSQSPRYKVTKRGQDVTLRCDPISSHATLYWYQQALGQGPEFLTYFNYEAQPDKSGLPSDRFSAERPEGSISTLTIQRTEQRDSAMYRCASSPTTSNYEQYFGPGTRLTVT.

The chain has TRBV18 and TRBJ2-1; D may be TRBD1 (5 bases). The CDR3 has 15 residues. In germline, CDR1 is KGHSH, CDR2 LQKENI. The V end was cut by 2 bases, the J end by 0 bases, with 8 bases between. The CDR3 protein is CASSPGAGSYNEQFF. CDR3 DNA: TGTGCCAGCTCACCAGGGGCCGGCTCCTACAATGAGCAGTTCTTC.

This CDR3 is CASSERRTGANEQYF. CDR3 in DNA: TGTGCCAGCAGTGAAAGGCGGACAGGGGCCAACGAGCAGTACTTC. The rearrangement joins TRBV6-1 to TRBJ2-7, with 9 positions matching TRBD1. J was trimmed by 5 bases and V by 2 bases; bases with no gene match: 7. This CDR3 has 15 residues. The germline CDR1 and CDR2 sequences are MNHNS and SASEGT.

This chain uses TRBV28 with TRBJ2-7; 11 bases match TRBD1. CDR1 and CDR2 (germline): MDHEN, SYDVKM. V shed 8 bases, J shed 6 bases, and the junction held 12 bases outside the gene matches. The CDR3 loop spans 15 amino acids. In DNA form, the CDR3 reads TGTGCCAGCGGTTCTCCCGGACAGGGGGCCCCCGAGCAGTACTTC. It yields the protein CASGSPGQGAPEQYF.

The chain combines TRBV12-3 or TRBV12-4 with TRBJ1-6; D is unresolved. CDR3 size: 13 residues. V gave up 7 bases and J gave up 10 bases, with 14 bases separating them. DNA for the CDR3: TGTGCCAGCACCTTAGAGGGAAACTCACCCCTCCACTTT. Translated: CASTLEGNSPLHF.

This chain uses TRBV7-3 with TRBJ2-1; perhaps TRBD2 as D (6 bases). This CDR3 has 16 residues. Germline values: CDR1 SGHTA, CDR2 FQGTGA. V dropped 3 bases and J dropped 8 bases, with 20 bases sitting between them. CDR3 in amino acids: CASSFQGGRKTDEQFF. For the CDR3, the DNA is TGTGCCAGCAGCTTCCAGGGAGGCAGGAAGACAGATGAGCAGTTCTTC.

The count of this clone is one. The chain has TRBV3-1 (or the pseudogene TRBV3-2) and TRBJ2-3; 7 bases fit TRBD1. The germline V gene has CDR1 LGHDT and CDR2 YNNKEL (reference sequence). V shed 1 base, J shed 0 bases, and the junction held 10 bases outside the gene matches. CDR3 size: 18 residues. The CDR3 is CASSQGLSGTVSTDTQYF. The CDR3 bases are TGTGCCAGCAGCCAAGGGCTATCCGGGACAGTTAGCACAGATACGCAGTATTTT.

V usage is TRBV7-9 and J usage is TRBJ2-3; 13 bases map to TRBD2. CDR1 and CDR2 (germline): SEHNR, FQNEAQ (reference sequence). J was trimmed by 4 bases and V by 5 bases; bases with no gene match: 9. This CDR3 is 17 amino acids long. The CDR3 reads CASSNPGLAGLADTQYF. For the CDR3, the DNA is TGTGCCAGCAGCAACCCGGGACTAGCGGGGTTGGCAGATACGCAGTATTTT.

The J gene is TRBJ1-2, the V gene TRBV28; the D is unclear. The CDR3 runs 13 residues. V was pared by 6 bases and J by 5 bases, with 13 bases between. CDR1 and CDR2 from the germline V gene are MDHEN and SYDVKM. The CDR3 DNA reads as TGTGCCAGCAGCCCCGGGGTAGCTTATGGCTACACCTTC. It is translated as CASSPGVAYGYTF.

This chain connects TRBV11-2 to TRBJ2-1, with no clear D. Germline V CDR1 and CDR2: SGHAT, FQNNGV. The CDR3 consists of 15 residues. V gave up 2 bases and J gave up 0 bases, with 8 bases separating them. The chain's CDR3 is CASSLYYPSYNEQFF. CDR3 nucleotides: TGTGCCAGCAGCTTATACTACCCCTCCTACAATGAGCAGTTCTTC.

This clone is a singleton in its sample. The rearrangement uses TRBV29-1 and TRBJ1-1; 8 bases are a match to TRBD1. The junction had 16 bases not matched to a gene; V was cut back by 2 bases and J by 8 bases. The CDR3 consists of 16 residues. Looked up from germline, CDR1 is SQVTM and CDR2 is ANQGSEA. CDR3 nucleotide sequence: TGCAGCGTTGAATCGGAGTCAGGGGGCGCGAGAGTGGAAGCTTTCTTT. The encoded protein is CSVESESGGARVEAFF.

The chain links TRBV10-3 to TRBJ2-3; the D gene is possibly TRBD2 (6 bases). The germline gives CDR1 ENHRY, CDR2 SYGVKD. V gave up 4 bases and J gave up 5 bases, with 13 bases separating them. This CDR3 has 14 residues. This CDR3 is CAISVGGLGDTQYF. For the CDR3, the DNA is TGTGCCATCAGTGTAGGAGGGTTGGGAGATACGCAGTATTTT.

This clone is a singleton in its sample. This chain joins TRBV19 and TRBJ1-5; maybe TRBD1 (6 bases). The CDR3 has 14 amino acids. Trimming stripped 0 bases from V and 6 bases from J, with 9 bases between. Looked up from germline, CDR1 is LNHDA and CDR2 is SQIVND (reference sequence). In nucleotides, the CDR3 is TGTGCCAGTAGTATAGATGGGGGCCCTCAGCCCCAGCATTTT. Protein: CASSIDGGPQPQHF.

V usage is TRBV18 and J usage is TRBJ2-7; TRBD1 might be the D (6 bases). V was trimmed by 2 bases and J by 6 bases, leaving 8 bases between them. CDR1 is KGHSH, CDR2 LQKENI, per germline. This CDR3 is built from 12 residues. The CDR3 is CASSPSTGEQYF. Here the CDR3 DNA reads TGTGCCAGCTCACCATCGACAGGCGAGCAGTACTTC. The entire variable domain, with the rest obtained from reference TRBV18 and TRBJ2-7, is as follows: NAGVMQNPRHLVRRRGQEARLRCSPMKGHSHVYWYRQLPEEGLKFMVYLQKENIIDESGMPKERFSAEFPKEGPSILRIQQVVRGDSAAYFCASSPSTGEQYFGPGTRLTVT.

This CDR3 reads CASCTGTGGIEQFF. CDR3 nucleotide sequence: TGTGCCAGCTGTACCGGGACAGGGGGCATTGAGCAGTTCTTC. V and J are TRBV27 and TRBJ2-1; 12 bases agree with TRBD1. Germline V gene data show CDR1 as MNHEY and CDR2 as SMNVEV (reference sequence). The CDR3 has 14 residues. Unmatched junction bases numbered 8, after V lost 8 bases and J lost 9 bases.